Below, one T cell receptor beta chain is given with its context. Amplification used 60 Vbeta primers and 13 Jbeta primers. Data came from immunoSEQ multiplex PCR; TCRdb stores just in-frame clones and leaves some out. The sample gives 100,000 or so clones, around 75% of which show up once; about 2.2% is in the top ten. The data stem from a study of cytomegalovirus exposure and HLA in healthy donors. The source of this sequence is a man aged 25-40 years in good health and CMV-seronegative. The sequencing input was PBMCs.

The CDR3 coding sequence is TGTGCCAGCAGCTTGGGTAGGGCGGGCAACGAGCAGTACTTC. Translated, it gives CASSLGRAGNEQYF. J is TRBJ2-7 and V is TRBV5-4; a weak D match, TRBD2 (5 bases). The CDR3 runs 14 residues. V was pared by 0 bases and J by 5 bases, with 12 bases between. Germline V gene lookup returns CDR1 SGHNT and CDR2 YYREEE (reference sequence).